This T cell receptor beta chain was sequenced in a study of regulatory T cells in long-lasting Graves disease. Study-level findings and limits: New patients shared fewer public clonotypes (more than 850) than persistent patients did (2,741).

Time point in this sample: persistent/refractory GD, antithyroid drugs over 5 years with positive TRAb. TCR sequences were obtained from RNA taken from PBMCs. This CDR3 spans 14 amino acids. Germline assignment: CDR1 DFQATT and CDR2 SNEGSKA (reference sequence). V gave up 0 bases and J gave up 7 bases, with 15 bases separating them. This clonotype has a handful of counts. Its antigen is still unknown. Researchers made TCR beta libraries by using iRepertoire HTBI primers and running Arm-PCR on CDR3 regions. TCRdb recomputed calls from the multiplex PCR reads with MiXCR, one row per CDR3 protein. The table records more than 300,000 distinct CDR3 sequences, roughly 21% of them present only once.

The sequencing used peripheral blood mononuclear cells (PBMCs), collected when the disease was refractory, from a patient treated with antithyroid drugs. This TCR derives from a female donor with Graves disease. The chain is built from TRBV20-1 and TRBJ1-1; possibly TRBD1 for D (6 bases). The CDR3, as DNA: TGCAGTGCTAGAGATGCGCAGGGGTCCGTTGAAGCTTTCTTT. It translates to CSARDAQGSVEAFF.